This paragraph covers one T cell receptor (beta chain) sequence. These donors were members of the roughly 120-subject validation cohort, a group separate from the roughly 670-subject first cohort. These data are taken from a study of cytomegalovirus exposure and HLA in healthy donors. Background on the study: The 90 to 150 validation repertoires, a later analysis reported, used the same platform as the 650 to 800 repertoires from the first cohort.

Method: immunoSEQ multiplex PCR; TCRdb's copy keeps in-frame clones and lacks some. The sample carries fewer than 250,000 clones, about 84% recorded once. The CDR3 has 12 amino acids. In germline, CDR1 is MNHEY, CDR2 SMNVEV (reference sequence). The ends were cut back, 3 bases at V and 5 bases at J, with 7 bases in the middle. The sample consisted of PBMCs. This clonotype originated in a woman between 18 and 30 years old in good health and CMV-seronegative. The chain joins TRBV27 to TRBJ1-2, with D perhaps matching TRBD1 (6 bases). This CDR3 is CASSFRGYGYTF. DNA for the CDR3: TGTGCCAGCAGTTTTAGGGGGTATGGCTACACCTTC.